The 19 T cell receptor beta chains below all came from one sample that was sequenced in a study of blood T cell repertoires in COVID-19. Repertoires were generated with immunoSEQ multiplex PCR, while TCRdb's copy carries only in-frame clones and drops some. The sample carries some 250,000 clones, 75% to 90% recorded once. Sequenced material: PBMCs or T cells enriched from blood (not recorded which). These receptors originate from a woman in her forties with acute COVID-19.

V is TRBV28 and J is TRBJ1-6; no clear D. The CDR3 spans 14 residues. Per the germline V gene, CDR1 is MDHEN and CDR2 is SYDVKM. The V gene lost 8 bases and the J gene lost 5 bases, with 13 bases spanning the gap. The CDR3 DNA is TGTGCCAGCGGGTTGGGCGGGGATAATTCACCCCTCCACTTT. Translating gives CASGLGGDNSPLHF.

For the CDR3, the DNA is TGTGCCAGCAGTTCTACCCCAGGGGAGGGTCAGCCCCAGCATTTT. Amino acids: CASSSTPGEGQPQHF. The chain links TRBV27 to TRBJ1-5; D might be TRBD1 (6 bases). Looked up from germline, CDR1 is MNHEY and CDR2 is SMNVEV (reference sequence). Trimming stripped 4 bases from V and 6 bases from J, with 16 bases between. This CDR3 has 15 residues.

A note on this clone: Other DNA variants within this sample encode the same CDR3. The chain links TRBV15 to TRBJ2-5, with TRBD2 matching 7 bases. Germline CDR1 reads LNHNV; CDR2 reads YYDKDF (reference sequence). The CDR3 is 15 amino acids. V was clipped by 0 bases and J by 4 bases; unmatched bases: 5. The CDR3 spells CATSRDGGGGETQYF. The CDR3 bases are TGTGCCACCAGCAGAGATGGGGGGGGAGGAGAGACCCAGTACTTC. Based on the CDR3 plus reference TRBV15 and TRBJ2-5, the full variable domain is DAMVIQNPRYQVTQFGKPVTLSCSQTLNHNVMYWYQQKSSQAPKLLFHYYDKDFNNEADTPDNFQSRRPNTSFCFLDIRSPGLGDTAMYLCATSRDGGGGETQYFGPGTRLLVL.

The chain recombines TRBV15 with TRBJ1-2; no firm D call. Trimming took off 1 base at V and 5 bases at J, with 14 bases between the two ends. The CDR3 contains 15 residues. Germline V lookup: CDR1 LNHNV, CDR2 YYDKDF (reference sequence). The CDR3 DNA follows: TGTGCCACCAGCAGAGGAACATCGTTGGAGTATGGCTACACCTTC. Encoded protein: CATSRGTSLEYGYTF.

The CDR3 spells CASSPTGDYGYTF. The DNA for the CDR3 is TGTGCCAGCAGTCCGACAGGGGACTATGGCTACACCTTC. The chain employs TRBV5-6 and TRBJ1-2, with 8 bases that match TRBD1. V lost 5 bases, J lost 3 bases, and 3 bases stayed unmatched. The germline gives CDR1 SGHDT, CDR2 YYEEEE. The CDR3 has 13 amino acids.

The CDR3 bases are TGTGCCAGCAGTTTATCTAGCGGCGGCACCGGGGAGCTGTTTTTT. Translating it yields CASSLSSGGTGELFF. The chain joins TRBV27 to TRBJ2-2; D possibly corresponds to TRBD2 (6 bases). There are 15 residues in the CDR3. CDR1 is MNHEY, CDR2 SMNVEV, per germline (reference sequence). Trimming took off 0 bases at V and 4 bases at J, with 9 bases between the two ends.

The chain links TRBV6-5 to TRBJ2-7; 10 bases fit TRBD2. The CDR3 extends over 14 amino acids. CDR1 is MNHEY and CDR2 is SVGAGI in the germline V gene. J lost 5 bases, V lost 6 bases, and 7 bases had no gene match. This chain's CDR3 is CASRVSGRIHEQYF. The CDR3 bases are TGTGCCAGCAGGGTTAGCGGGAGGATCCACGAGCAGTACTTC.

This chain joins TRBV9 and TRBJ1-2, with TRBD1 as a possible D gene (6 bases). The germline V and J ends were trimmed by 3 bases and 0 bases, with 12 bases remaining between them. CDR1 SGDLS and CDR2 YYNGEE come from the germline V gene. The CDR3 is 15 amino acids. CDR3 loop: CASSGWDIPNYGYTF. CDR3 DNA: TGTGCCAGCAGCGGTTGGGACATCCCTAACTATGGCTACACCTTC.

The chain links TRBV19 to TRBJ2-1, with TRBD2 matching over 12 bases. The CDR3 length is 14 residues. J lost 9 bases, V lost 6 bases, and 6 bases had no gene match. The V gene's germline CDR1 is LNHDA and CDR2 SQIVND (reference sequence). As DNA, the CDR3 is TGTGCCAGTAGGACTAGCGGGAGCGAGGGTGAGCAGTTCTTC. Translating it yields CASRTSGSEGEQFF.

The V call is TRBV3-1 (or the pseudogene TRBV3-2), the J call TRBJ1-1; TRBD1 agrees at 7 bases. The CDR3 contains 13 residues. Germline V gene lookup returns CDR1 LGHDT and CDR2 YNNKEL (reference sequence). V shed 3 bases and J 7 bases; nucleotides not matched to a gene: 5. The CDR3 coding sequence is TGTGCCAGCAGCCATGACAGGGCATATGAAGCTTTCTTT. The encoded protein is CASSHDRAYEAFF.

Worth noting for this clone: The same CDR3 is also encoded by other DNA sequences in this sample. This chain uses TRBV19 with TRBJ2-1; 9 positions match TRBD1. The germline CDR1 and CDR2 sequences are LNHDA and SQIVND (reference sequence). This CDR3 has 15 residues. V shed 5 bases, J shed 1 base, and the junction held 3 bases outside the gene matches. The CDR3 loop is CASSPGQGSYNEQFF. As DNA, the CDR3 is TGTGCCAGTAGTCCTGGACAGGGGTCCTACAATGAGCAGTTCTTC. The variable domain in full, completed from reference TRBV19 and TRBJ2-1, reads DGGITQSPKYLFRKEGQNVTLSCEQNLNHDAMYWYRQDPGQGLRLIYYSQIVNDFQKGDIAEGYSVSREKKESFPLTVTSAQKNPTAFYLCASSPGQGSYNEQFFGPGTRLTVL.

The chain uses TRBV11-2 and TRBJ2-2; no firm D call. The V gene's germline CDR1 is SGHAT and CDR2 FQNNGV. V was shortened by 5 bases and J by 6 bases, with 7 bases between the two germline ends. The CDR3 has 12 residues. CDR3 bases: TGTGCCAGCAGCCCCACGGCCGGGGAGCTGTTTTTT. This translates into CASSPTAGELFF.

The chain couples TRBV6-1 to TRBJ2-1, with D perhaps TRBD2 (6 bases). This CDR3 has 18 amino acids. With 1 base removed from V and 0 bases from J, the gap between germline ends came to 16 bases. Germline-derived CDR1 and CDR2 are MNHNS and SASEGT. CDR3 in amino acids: CASSEVRGSISSYNEQFF. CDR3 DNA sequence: TGTGCCAGCAGTGAAGTTCGGGGGAGTATAAGCTCCTACAATGAGCAGTTCTTC.

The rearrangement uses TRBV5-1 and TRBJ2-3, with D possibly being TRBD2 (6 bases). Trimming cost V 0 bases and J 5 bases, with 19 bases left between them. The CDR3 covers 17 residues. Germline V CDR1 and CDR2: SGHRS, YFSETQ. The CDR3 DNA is TGCGCCAGCAGCTTGGCTCCCGGGACTGTCGCAGGAGATACGCAGTATTTT. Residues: CASSLAPGTVAGDTQYF.

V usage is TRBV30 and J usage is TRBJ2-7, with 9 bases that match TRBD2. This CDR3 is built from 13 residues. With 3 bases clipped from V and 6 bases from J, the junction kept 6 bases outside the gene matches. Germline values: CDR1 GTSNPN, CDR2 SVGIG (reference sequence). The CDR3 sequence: CAWRDPTSGEQYF. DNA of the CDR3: TGTGCCTGGAGGGACCCGACTAGCGGCGAGCAGTACTTC.

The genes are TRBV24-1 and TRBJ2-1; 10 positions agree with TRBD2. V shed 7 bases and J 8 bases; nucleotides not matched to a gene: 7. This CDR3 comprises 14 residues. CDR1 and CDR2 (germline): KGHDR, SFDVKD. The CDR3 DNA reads TGTGCCACCAGCAGGACTAGCGGAACCCATGAGCAGTTCTTC. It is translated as CATSRTSGTHEQFF.

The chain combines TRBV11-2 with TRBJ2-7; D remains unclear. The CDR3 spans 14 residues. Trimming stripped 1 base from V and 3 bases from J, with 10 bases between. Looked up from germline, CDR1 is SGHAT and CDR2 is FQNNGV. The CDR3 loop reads CASSLVAGGYEQYF. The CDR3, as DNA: TGTGCCAGCAGCTTAGTTGCAGGTGGCTACGAGCAGTACTTC.

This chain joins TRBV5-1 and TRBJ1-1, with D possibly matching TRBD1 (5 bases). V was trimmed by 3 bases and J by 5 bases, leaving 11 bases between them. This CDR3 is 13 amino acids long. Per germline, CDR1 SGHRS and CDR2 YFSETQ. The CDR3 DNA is TGCGCCAGCAGCTCTGCGGGGGAAACTGAAGCTTTCTTT. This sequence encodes CASSSAGETEAFF. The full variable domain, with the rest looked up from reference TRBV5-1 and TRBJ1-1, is KAGVTQTPRYLIKTRGQQVTLSCSPISGHRSVSWYQQTPGQGLQFLFEYFSETQRNKGNFPGRFSGRQFSNSRSEMNVSTLELGDSALYLCASSSAGETEAFFGQGTRLTVV.

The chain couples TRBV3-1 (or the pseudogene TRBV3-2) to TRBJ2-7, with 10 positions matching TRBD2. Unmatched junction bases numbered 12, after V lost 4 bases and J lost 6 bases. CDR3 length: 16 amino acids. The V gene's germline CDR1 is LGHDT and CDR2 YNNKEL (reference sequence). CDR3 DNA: TGTGCCAGCAGCCTATCGGTGGGACTAGCGTGGGCCGAGCAGTACTTC. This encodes CASSLSVGLAWAEQYF.